These 12 T cell receptor beta chains share one sample of origin, sequenced in a study of blood T cell repertoires in COVID-19. Clones were read by immunoSEQ multiplex PCR, and TCRdb kept only the in-frame ones, dropping some. The sample holds roughly 380,000 clones, roughly 86% seen once. Material: PBMCs or T cells enriched from blood (not recorded which). The source is a man younger than 40 who had recovered from COVID-19.

The chain links TRBV6-5 to TRBJ1-2, with 7 bases matching TRBD1. The trim removed 6 bases at V and 6 bases at J, leaving 13 bases unmatched. Germline V lookup: CDR1 MNHEY, CDR2 SVGAGI. This CDR3 has 15 residues. CDR3 DNA: TGTGCCAGCAGGCTAACCATGGGACAGCGAGATGGCTACACCTTC. It specifies CASRLTMGQRDGYTF.

The chain has TRBV5-4 and TRBJ1-1, with 7 bases fitting TRBD1. CDR1 SGHNT and CDR2 YYREEE come from the germline V gene (reference sequence). With V trimmed by 3 bases and J by 4 bases, 6 bases remained unmatched. The CDR3 extends over 14 amino acids. The CDR3 loop reads CASSSRQGLTEAFF. The CDR3 DNA follows: TGTGCCAGCAGCTCCCGACAGGGACTCACTGAAGCTTTCTTT.

The chain uses TRBV4-1 and TRBJ1-6, with D possibly TRBD1 on 6 matching bases. CDR3 length equals 14 residues. Germline assignment: CDR1 MGHRA and CDR2 YSYEKL. Trimming cost V 0 bases and J 7 bases, with 7 bases left between them. CDR3 in amino acids: CASSQEDRNSPLHF. The CDR3 DNA follows: TGCGCCAGCAGCCAAGAGGACAGAAATTCACCCCTCCACTTT.

The chain combines TRBV6-5 with TRBJ2-7; 7 bases line up with TRBD1. This CDR3 is 14 amino acids long. V was clipped by 6 bases and J by 3 bases; unmatched bases: 8. The germline gives CDR1 MNHEY, CDR2 SVGAGI. The CDR3 here is CASSAQDRDYEQYF. The CDR3 region has the DNA TGTGCCAGCAGCGCCCAAGACAGGGACTACGAGCAGTACTTC.

V usage is TRBV7-2 and J usage is TRBJ2-5; D is unresolved. Germline CDR1 and CDR2: SGHTA and FQGNSA. CDR3 length: 16 residues. V lost 2 bases and J 1 base, leaving 14 bases between the germline ends. The CDR3 here is CASSLSPRRSQETQYF. CDR3 coding DNA: TGTGCCAGCAGCTTATCCCCACGGCGGTCCCAAGAGACCCAGTACTTC.

The J gene is TRBJ2-5, the V gene TRBV11-2, with 7 nucleotides matching TRBD1. Germline assignment: CDR1 SGHAT and CDR2 FQNNGV. The length of the CDR3 is 14 residues. Losses at the gene ends were 7 bases for V and 1 base for J; bases not matched to a gene: 6. In DNA, the CDR3 is TGTGCCAGCACCGCATGGGACAGCCAAGAGACCCAGTACTTC. This gives the protein CASTAWDSQETQYF.

CDR3 loop: CASSGSTNLNYGYTF. The CDR3 nucleotides read TGTGCCAGCAGCGGGAGCACAAACCTTAACTATGGCTACACCTTC. The chain couples TRBV9 to TRBJ1-2, with D hard to call. Germline V gene sequence: CDR1 SGDLS, CDR2 YYNGEE. Trimming pared 3 bases from V and 1 base from J, leaving 13 bases between. This CDR3 is 15 amino acids long.

The chain couples TRBV11-2 to TRBJ1-1, with D uncertain. The CDR3 totals 13 residues. Germline V gene lookup returns CDR1 SGHAT and CDR2 FQNNGV. The germline V and J ends were trimmed by 1 base and 0 bases, with 3 bases remaining between them. CDR3 sequence reads: CASSLGVNTEAFF. As DNA, the CDR3 is TGTGCCAGCAGCTTAGGAGTGAACACTGAAGCTTTCTTT.

J is TRBJ1-1 and V is TRBV9; D uncertain. The V and J ends lost 4 bases and 2 bases respectively, with 12 bases between them. The CDR3 sequence is 14 residues long. Germline CDR1 reads SGDLS; CDR2 reads YYNGEE. The CDR3 loop is CASSNGEFNTEAFF. For the CDR3, the DNA is TGTGCCAGCAGCAACGGGGAGTTTAACACTGAAGCTTTCTTT.

The rearrangement uses TRBV5-1 and TRBJ2-1; possible D gene TRBD1, 5 bases. V lost 2 bases to trimming and J lost 4 bases, with 7 bases between them. Germline CDR1 reads SGHRS; CDR2 reads YFSETQ. The CDR3 length is 13 residues. The CDR3 region is CASSLQEYNEQFF. The DNA of the CDR3 is TGCGCCAGCAGCTTACAGGAATACAATGAGCAGTTCTTC.

The J gene is TRBJ1-4, the V gene TRBV7-2, with unresolved D. Trimming left V 5 bases short and J 10 bases short, with 17 bases between. The CDR3 runs to 14 residues. CDR1 SGHTA and CDR2 FQGNSA come from the germline V gene. The CDR3 protein is CASSPPGGSGKLFF. As DNA, the CDR3 is TGTGCCAGCAGCCCCCCCGGAGGATCGGGAAAACTGTTTTTT.

The gene calls are TRBV7-2 and TRBJ2-3; D unresolved. CDR1 and CDR2 from the germline V gene are SGHTA and FQGNSA. The CDR3 spans 13 residues. The V end lost 1 base, the J end lost 6 bases, and 8 bases lay between the germline ends. CDR3: CASSLVSLDTQYF. The CDR3 coding sequence is TGTGCCAGCAGCTTAGTGAGTCTCGATACGCAGTATTTT.